The rows below give T cell receptor beta chains drawn from one sample of a study of blood T cell repertoires in COVID-19. Assay: immunoSEQ multiplex PCR; the TCRdb copy retains only in-frame clones and omits some. This sample yields some 120,000 clones, of which approximately 86% are seen a single time; approximately 20% belongs to the top ten. Sequencing input: peripheral blood. The receptors come from a woman in her 50s who had recovered from COVID-19. Both conserved end residues are part of each CDR3. Fields, in order: J gene, clone size, V gene, D gene, CDR3 protein, CDR3 DNA. The D gene is left open where the match is weak. Not all rows give a size; the values are once, few, many and, for expanded clones, a class.

TRBJ2-5 | NA | TRBV9 | TRBD2 | CASRRLAGASRETQYF | TGTGCCAGCAGACGCCTAGCGGGAGCGTCTAGGGAGACCCAGTACTTC
TRBJ2-1 | NA | TRBV19 | TRBD2 | CASSISGGNMYNEQFF | TGTGCCAGTAGTATTAGCGGGGGGAACATGTACAATGAGCAGTTCTTC
TRBJ2-4 | NA | TRBV19 | TRBD1 | CASSIIPRQGAKNIQYF | TGTGCCAGTAGTATAATTCCGCGACAGGGAGCCAAAAACATTCAGTACTTC
TRBJ2-5 | NA | TRBV6-2/TRBV6-3 | TRBD1 | CASSYRQGRPGETQYF | TGTGCCAGCAGTTACAGACAGGGGAGACCAGGGGAGACCCAGTACTTC
TRBJ1-3 | NA | TRBV6-6 | NA | CASSPGQPGNTIYF | TGTGCCAGCAGTCCGGGACAACCTGGAAACACCATATATTTT
TRBJ1-1 | NA | TRBV30 | NA | CAWSVTRGGGLMNTEAFF | TGTGCCTGGAGTGTAACTAGGGGCGGAGGGCTTATGAACACTGAAGCTTTCTTT
TRBJ1-4 | NA | TRBV2 | NA | CASSGAGATRLFF | TGTGCCAGCAGTGGGGCAGGGGCAACTAGACTGTTTTTT
TRBJ2-1 | few | TRBV7-9 | NA | CASSLAGAEQFF | TGTGCCAGCAGCTTAGCGGGGGCTGAGCAGTTCTTC
TRBJ1-1 | NA | TRBV6-5 | TRBD1 | CASSLGQGVPTEAFF | TGTGCCAGCAGCCTCGGACAGGGAGTCCCCACTGAAGCTTTCTTT
TRBJ2-5 | NA | TRBV29-1 | NA | CSVAWGGRETQYF | TGCAGCGTTGCGTGGGGGGGCCGTGAGACCCAGTACTTC
TRBJ1-4 | once | TRBV7-6 | NA | CASSSFMKGRIINNEKLFF | TGTGCCAGCAGCTCTTTTATGAAAGGGAGGATAATCAATAATGAAAAACTGTTTTTT
TRBJ1-2 | NA | TRBV11-2 | NA | CASSFTAPTNYGYTF | TGTGCCAGCAGCTTTACAGCCCCGACTAACTATGGCTACACCTTC
TRBJ1-5 | NA | TRBV5-4 | TRBD1 | CASSVDRGLGDQPQHF | TGTGCCAGCAGCGTCGACAGGGGGCTGGGGGATCAGCCCCAGCATTTT
TRBJ2-1 | NA | TRBV27 | NA | CASSLSSFSYNEQFF | TGTGCCAGCAGTCTATCTTCTTTTTCCTACAATGAGCAGTTCTTC
TRBJ2-2 | many | TRBV30 | NA | CAWQPRLSTGELFF | TGTGCCTGGCAACCTAGACTGAGCACCGGGGAGCTGTTTTTT
TRBJ1-2 | NA | TRBV30 | NA | CAWSGGGYGYTF | TGTGCCTGGAGTGGGGGGGGATATGGCTACACCTTC
TRBJ1-3 | NA | TRBV18 | NA | CASSPSLQVSGNTIYF | TGTGCCAGCTCCCCATCCTTGCAGGTTTCTGGAAACACCATATATTTT
TRBJ1-5 | NA | TRBV6-5 | NA | CASRNSLNQPQHF | TGTGCCAGCAGAAACAGCTTAAATCAGCCCCAGCATTTT
TRBJ1-2 | NA | TRBV5-3 | TRBD1 | CARSPFTGGSYGYTF | TGTGCCAGAAGCCCATTCACAGGGGGTAGCTATGGCTACACCTTC
TRBJ1-2 | NA | TRBV4-1 | TRBD1 | CASSQPGQTYGYTF | TGCGCCAGCAGCCAGCCGGGACAGACGTATGGCTACACCTTC
TRBJ1-2 | NA | TRBV5-1 | TRBD1 | CASSSDRENGYTF | TGCGCCAGCAGCTCCGACAGGGAGAACGGCTACACCTTC
TRBJ1-4 | NA | TRBV6-5 | NA | CASSPRPGEKLFF | TGTGCCAGCAGCCCCAGACCGGGGGAAAAACTGTTTTTT
TRBJ1-2 | NA | TRBV6-5 | TRBD1 | CASQHGQGYYGYTF | TGTGCCAGCCAACATGGACAGGGGTACTATGGCTACACCTTC
TRBJ1-5 | NA | TRBV21-1 | NA | CASSKATGEGQPQHF | TGTGCCAGCAGCAAGGCTACGGGGGAGGGTCAGCCCCAGCATTTT
TRBJ2-7 | NA | TRBV7-2 | NA | CASSSPGSAPRYF | TGTGCCAGCAGCTCCCCTGGTAGCGCTCCCAGGTACTTC
TRBJ2-1 | NA | TRBV27 | NA | CASSFRGRSSYNEQFF | TGTGCCAGCAGTTTTAGAGGGCGCAGCTCCTACAATGAGCAGTTCTTC
TRBJ2-1 | once | TRBV7-2 | TRBD1 | CASTRQGYEQFF | TGTGCCAGCACCAGACAGGGCTATGAGCAGTTCTTC
TRBJ2-7 | few | TRBV6-5 | TRBD2 | CASSYLAGSSYEQYF | TGTGCCAGCAGTTACTTAGCGGGAAGCTCCTACGAGCAGTACTTC
TRBJ1-2 | NA | TRBV20-1 | NA | CSASQGPGSGYTF | TGCAGTGCTAGTCAGGGGCCCGGGTCTGGCTACACCTTC
TRBJ2-7 | NA | TRBV5-1 | NA | CASSRDPAYEQYF | TGCGCCAGCAGTCGGGATCCAGCCTACGAGCAGTACTTC
TRBJ2-3 | NA | TRBV2 | NA | CASTRGLFADTQYF | TGTGCCAGCACCAGAGGATTGTTCGCAGATACGCAGTATTTT
TRBJ1-2 | NA | TRBV7-2 | TRBD1 | CASSSRGQDSYGYTF | TGTGCCAGCAGCAGCCGGGGACAGGATTCCTATGGCTACACCTTC
TRBJ1-5 | NA | TRBV6-5 | TRBD1 | CASSPDRGNQPQHF | TGTGCCAGCAGCCCCGACAGGGGTAATCAGCCCCAGCATTTT
TRBJ2-6 | NA | TRBV2 | TRBD2 | CASSGLAGGGANVLTF | TGTGCCAGCAGTGGACTAGCGGGCGGCGGGGCCAACGTCCTGACTTTC
TRBJ2-2 | NA | TRBV4-1 | NA | CASSQWGGNTGELFF | TGCGCCAGCAGCCAGTGGGGGGGCAACACCGGGGAGCTGTTTTTT
TRBJ2-5 | NA | TRBV7-8 | NA | CASSRRGHQETQYF | TGTGCCAGCAGCAGGCGGGGACACCAAGAGACCCAGTACTTC
TRBJ2-1 | NA | TRBV6-1 | NA | CASSPGPGEQFF | TGTGCCAGCAGCCCTGGGCCCGGTGAGCAGTTCTTC
TRBJ2-2 | NA | TRBV7-2 | NA | CASSLVGTNTGELFF | TGTGCCAGCAGCTTAGTTGGGACTAACACCGGGGAGCTGTTTTTT